The sequence of this T cell receptor beta chain was determined in a study of cytomegalovirus exposure and HLA in healthy donors. Study-wide points: It was reported in a later analysis that an Asian-associated ancestry cluster showed fewer N-insertions than the roughly 670-donor mean. In an earlier analysis, in some 500 donors, most V segments appeared productive either ~87% or ~30% of the time.

With 60 Vbeta and 13 Jbeta primers, the PCR was carried out. Repertoires were generated with immunoSEQ multiplex PCR, while TCRdb's copy carries only in-frame clones and drops some. The sample records about 180,000 clones, around 70% being singletons. This clone was observed a handful of times. Antigen: not known. The V gene lost 6 bases and the J gene lost 0 bases, with 8 bases spanning the gap. Germline V gene sequence: CDR1 PRHDT, CDR2 FYEKMQ (reference sequence). This CDR3 spans 14 amino acids. Sequenced input: PBMCs. This sequence was found in a male donor in good health and CMV-seronegative. The rearrangement links TRBV13 to TRBJ1-4, with D unclear. DNA for the CDR3: TGTGCCAGCAGTTCGGGGACAACTAATGAAAAACTGTTTTTT. This codes for CASSSGTTNEKLFF.